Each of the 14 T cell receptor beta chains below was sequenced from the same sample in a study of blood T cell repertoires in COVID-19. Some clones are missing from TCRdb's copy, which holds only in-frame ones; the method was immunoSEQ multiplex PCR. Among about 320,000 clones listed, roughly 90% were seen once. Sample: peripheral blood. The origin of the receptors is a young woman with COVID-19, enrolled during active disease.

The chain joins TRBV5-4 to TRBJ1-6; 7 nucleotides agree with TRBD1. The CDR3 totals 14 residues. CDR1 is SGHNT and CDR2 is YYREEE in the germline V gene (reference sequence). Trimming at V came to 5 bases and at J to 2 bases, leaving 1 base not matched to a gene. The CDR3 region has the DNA TGTGCCAGCAGTGACAGGGCCTATAATTCACCCCTCCACTTT. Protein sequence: CASSDRAYNSPLHF.

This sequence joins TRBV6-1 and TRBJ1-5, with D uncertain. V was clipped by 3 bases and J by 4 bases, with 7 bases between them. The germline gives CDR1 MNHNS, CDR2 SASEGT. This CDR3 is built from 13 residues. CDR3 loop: CASSDTVNQPQHF. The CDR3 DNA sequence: TGTGCCAGCAGTGACACAGTTAATCAGCCCCAGCATTTT.

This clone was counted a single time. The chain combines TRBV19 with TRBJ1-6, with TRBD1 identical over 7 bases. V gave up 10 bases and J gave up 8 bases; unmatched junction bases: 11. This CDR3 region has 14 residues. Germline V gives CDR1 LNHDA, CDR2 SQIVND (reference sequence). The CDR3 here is CATSFLTGDSPLHF. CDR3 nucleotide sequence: TGTGCCACCTCATTTCTAACAGGGGATTCACCCCTCCACTTT.

The CDR3 region has the DNA TGTGCCTGGGGACTAGCGGATTACAATGAGCAGTTCTTC. This gives the protein CAWGLADYNEQFF. V usage is TRBV30 and J usage is TRBJ2-1, with 10 bases matching TRBD2. Losses at the gene ends were 5 bases for V and 4 bases for J; bases not matched to a gene: 2. The CDR3 consists of 13 residues. Germline CDR1 GTSNPN, CDR2 SVGIG (reference sequence). The complete variable domain, with remaining parts taken from reference TRBV30 and TRBJ2-1, reads SQTIHQWPATLVQPVGSPLSLECTVEGTSNPNLYWYRQAAGRGLQLLFYSVGIGQISSEVPQNLSASRPQDRQFILSSKKLLLSDSGFYLCAWGLADYNEQFFGPGTRLTVL.

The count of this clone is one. The CDR3 coding sequence is TGCGCCAGCAGCCAAGCCCTAGCGAATGAGCAGTTCTTC. This encodes CASSQALANEQFF. J is TRBJ2-1 and V is TRBV4-1; D is possibly TRBD2 (6 bases). The CDR3 is 13 residues long. V lost 1 base and J 7 bases, leaving 8 bases between the germline ends. In germline, CDR1 is MGHRA, CDR2 YSYEKL.

The CDR3 is CASSYSASGWTVRDTQYF. CDR3 coding DNA: TGTGCCAGCAGTTACTCGGCCAGCGGTTGGACCGTCAGAGATACGCAGTATTTT. The J gene is TRBJ2-3, the V gene TRBV6-2 or TRBV6-3; D possibly corresponds to TRBD2 (5 bases). Germline V gives CDR1 MNHEY, CDR2 SVGEGT. The CDR3 runs to 18 residues. The V end was cut by 0 bases, the J end by 5 bases, with 21 bases between.

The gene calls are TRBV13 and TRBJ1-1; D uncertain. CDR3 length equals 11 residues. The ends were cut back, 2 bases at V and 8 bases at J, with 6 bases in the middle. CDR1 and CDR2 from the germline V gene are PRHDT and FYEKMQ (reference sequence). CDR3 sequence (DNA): TGTGCCAGCAGCTTATACGGGGAAGCTTTCTTT. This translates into CASSLYGEAFF.

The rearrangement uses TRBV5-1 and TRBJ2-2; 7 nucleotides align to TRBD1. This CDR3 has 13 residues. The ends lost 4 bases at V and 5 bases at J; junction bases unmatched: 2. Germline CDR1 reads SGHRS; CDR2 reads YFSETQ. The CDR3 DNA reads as TGCGCCAGCAGCGTGACAGGGACCGGGGAGCTGTTTTTT. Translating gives CASSVTGTGELFF.

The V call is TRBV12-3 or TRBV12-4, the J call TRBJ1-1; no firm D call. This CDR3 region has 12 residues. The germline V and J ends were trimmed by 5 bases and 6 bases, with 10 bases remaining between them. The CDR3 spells CASSLKFPEAFF. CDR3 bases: TGTGCCAGCAGTCTAAAATTCCCTGAAGCTTTCTTT.

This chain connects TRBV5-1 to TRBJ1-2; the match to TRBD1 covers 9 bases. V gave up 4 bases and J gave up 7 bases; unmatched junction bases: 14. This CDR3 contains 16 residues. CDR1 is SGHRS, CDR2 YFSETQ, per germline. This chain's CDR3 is CASSGGQGPLAFGYTF. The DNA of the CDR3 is TGCGCCAGCAGCGGAGGACAGGGGCCTCTCGCTTTTGGCTACACCTTC.

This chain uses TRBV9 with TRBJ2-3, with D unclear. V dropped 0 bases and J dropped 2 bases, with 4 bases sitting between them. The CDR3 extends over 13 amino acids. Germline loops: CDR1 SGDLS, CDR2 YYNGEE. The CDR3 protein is CASSVVDTDTQYF. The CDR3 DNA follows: TGTGCCAGCAGCGTAGTAGACACAGATACGCAGTATTTT.

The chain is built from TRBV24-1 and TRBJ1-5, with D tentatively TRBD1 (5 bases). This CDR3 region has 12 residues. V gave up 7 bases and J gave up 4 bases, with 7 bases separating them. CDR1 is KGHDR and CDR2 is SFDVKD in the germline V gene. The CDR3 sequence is CATRPGNQPQHF. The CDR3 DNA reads TGTGCCACCAGGCCAGGGAATCAGCCCCAGCATTTT.

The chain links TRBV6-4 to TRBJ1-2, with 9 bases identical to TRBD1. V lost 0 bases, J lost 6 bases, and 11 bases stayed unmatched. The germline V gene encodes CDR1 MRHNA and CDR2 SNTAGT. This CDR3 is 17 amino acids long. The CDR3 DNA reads TGTGCCAGCAGTGACTCAGGACAGGGGAACCCCCTTAATGGCTACACCTTC. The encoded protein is CASSDSGQGNPLNGYTF.

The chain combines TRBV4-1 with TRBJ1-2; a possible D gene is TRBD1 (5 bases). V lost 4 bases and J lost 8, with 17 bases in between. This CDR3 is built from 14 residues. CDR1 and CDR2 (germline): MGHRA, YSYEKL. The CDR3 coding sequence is TGCGCCAGCAGCCCCAGGGTGGTCGTTGGGGGCTACACCTTC. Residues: CASSPRVVVGGYTF.